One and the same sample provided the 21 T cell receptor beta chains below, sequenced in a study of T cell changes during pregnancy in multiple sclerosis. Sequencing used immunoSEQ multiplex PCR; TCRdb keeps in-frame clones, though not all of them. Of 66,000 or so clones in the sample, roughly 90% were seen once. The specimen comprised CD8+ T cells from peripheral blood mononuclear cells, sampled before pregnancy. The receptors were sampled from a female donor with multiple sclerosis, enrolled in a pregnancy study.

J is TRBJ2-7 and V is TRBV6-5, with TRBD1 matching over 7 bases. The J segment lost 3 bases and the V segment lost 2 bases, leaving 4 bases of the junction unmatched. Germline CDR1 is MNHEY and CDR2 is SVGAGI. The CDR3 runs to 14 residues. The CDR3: CASSYEQGFYEQYF. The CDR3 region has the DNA TGTGCCAGCAGTTACGAACAGGGGTTCTACGAGCAGTACTTC.

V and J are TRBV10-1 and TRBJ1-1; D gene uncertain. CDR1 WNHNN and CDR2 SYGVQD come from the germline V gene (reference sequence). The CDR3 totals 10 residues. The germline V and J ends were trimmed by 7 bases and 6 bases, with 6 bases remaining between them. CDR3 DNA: TGCGCCAGCACGTCGTCTGAAGCTTTCTTT. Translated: CASTSSEAFF.

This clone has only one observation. Here the CDR3 reads CASSSGTGPNEQFF. The CDR3 DNA reads TGTGCCAGCAGCTCCGGGACAGGTCCCAATGAGCAGTTCTTC. The genes are TRBV13 and TRBJ2-1, with TRBD1 matching 8 bases. CDR1 is PRHDT and CDR2 is FYEKMQ in the germline V gene (reference sequence). Unmatched junction bases numbered 5, after V lost 4 bases and J lost 6 bases. This CDR3 is 14 amino acids long.

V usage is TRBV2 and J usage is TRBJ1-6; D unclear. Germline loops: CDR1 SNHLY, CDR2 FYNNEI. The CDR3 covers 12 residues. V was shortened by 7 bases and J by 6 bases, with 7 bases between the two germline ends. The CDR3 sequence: CASKEGNSPLHF. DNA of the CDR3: TGTGCCAGCAAGGAGGGTAATTCACCCCTCCACTTT.

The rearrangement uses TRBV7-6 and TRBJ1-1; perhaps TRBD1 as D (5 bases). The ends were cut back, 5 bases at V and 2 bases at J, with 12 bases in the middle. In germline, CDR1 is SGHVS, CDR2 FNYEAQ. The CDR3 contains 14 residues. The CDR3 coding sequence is TGTGCCAGCAGCCCAGGGTTCGAAAACACTGAAGCTTTCTTT. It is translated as CASSPGFENTEAFF.

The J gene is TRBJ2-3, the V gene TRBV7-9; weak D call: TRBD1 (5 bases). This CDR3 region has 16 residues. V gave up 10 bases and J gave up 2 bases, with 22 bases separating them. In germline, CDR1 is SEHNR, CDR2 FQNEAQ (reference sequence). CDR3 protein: CAITQDTAPTTDTQYF. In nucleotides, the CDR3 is TGTGCCATCACACAGGACACAGCCCCCACCACAGATACGCAGTATTTT.

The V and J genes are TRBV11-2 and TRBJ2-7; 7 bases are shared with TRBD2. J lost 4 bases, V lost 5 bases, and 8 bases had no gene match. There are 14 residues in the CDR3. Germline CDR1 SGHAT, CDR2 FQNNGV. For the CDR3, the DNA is TGTGCCAGCAGCACCGGGCTCGGGGGGTACGAGCAGTACTTC. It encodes CASSTGLGGYEQYF.

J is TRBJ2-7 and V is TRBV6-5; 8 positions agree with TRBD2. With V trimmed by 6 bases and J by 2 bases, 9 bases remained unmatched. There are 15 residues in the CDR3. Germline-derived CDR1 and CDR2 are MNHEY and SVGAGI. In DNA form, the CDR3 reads TGTGCCAGCAGCCCAGAGCGGGGGTTGGCCTACGAGCAGTACTTC. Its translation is CASSPERGLAYEQYF.

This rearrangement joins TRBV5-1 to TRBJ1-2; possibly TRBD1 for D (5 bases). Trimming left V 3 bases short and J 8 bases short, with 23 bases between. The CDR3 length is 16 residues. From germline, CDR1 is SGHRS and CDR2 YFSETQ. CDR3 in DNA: TGCGCCAGCAGCTCCTGGGGGAGGGACCCCCGCACAGGCTACACCTTC. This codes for CASSSWGRDPRTGYTF.

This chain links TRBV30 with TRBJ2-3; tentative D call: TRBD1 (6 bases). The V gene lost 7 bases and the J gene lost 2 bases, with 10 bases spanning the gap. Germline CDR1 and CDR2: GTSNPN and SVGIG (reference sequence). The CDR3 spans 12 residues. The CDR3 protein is CAFDRYTDTQYF. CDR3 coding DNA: TGTGCCTTTGACAGGTACACAGATACGCAGTATTTT.

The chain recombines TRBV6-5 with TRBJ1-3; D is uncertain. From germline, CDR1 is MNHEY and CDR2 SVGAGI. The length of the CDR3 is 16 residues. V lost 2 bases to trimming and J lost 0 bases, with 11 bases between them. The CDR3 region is CASSYRREISGNTIYF. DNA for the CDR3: TGTGCCAGCAGTTACCGACGGGAAATCTCTGGAAACACCATATATTTT.

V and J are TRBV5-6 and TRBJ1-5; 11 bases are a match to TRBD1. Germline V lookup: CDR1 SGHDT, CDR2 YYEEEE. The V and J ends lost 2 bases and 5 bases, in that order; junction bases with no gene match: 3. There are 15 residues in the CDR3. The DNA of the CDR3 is TGTGCCAGCAGCTTTGGACAGGGGGCTTATCAGCCCCAGCATTTT. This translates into CASSFGQGAYQPQHF.

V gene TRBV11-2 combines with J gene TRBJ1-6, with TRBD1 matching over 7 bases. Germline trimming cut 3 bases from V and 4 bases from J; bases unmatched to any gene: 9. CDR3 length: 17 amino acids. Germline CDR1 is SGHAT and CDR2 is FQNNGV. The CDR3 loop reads CASSFSQGEVYNSPLHF. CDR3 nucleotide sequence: TGTGCCAGCAGCTTTTCCCAGGGGGAGGTTTATAATTCACCCCTCCACTTT.

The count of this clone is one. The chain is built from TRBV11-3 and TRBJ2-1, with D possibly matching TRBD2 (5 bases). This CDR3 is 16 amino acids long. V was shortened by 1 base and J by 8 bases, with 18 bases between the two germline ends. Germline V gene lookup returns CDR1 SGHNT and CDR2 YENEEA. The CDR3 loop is CASSLGWEPALDEQFF. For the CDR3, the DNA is TGTGCCAGCAGCTTAGGATGGGAGCCCGCTTTGGATGAGCAGTTCTTC.

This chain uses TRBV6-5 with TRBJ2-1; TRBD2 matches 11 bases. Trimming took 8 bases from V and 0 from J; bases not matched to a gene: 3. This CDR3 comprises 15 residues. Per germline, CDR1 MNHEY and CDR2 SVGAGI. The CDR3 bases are TGTGCCAGCGCACTAGCGGGGGCCTCCTACAATGAGCAGTTCTTC. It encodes CASALAGASYNEQFF.

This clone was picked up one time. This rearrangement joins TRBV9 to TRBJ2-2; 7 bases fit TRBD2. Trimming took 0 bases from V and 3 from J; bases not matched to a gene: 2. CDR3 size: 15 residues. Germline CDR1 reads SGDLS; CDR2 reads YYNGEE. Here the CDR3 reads CASSVASGDTGELFF. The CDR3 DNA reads TGTGCCAGCAGCGTAGCCAGCGGGGACACCGGGGAGCTGTTTTTT.

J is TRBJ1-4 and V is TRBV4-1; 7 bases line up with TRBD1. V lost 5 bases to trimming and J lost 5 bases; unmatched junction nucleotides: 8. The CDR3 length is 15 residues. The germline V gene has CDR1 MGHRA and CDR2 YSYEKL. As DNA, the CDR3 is TGCGCCAGCAGCAGCCGGGACAGTCTGAATGAAAAACTGTTTTTT. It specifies CASSSRDSLNEKLFF.

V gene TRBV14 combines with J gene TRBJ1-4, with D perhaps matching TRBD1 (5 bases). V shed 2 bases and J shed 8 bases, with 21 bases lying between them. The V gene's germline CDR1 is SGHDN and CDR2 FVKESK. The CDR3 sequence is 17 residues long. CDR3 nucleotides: TGTGCCAGCAGCCAACTCGTGGCCGGGACGGCGGGGGAAAAACTGTTTTTT. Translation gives CASSQLVAGTAGEKLFF.

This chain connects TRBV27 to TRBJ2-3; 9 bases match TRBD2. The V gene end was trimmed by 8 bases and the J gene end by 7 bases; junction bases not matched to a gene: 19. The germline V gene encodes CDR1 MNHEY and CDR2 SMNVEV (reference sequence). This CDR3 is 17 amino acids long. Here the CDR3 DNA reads TGTGCCAGCCAGGACGGTAGCGGGGGCCTATCCTCAAATACGCAGTATTTT. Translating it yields CASQDGSGGLSSNTQYF.

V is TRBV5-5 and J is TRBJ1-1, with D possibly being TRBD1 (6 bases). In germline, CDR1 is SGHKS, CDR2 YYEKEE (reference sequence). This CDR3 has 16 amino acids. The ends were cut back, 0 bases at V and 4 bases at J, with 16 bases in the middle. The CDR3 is CASSLAFRGLGTEAFF. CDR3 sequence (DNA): TGTGCCAGCAGCTTGGCCTTCAGGGGATTGGGCACTGAAGCTTTCTTT.

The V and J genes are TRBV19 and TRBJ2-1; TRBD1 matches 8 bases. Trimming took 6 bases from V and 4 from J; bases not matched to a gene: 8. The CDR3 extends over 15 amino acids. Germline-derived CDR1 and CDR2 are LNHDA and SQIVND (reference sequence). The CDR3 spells CASSLQGVTYNEQFF. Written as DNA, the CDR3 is TGTGCCAGTAGCCTACAGGGGGTGACGTACAATGAGCAGTTCTTC.